This T cell receptor beta chain was identified during a study of shared clonotypes between healthy human individuals. The wider study: The donors, a couple of women and a few men, were aged 18 to 49. Findings and limits, study-wide: Several donors held 5% to 5.5% of naive CD4 clonotypes in common. Among the subsets, naive ones generally showed larger estimated richness than memory ones.

Comment on this clone: Antigen unknown.

Replicate PCRs for sorted subsets used around 200 ng DNA; this equaled around 29,000 T cell genomes. The repertoire was sequenced with immunoSEQ multiplex PCR; TCRdb's copy has only in-frame clones and lacks some. The sample includes some 2 million clones, about 95% seen only once; the top ten take about 0.13%. There are 13 residues in the CDR3. V shed 3 bases and J shed 6 bases, with 10 bases lying between them. Per the germline V gene, CDR1 is MNHNS and CDR2 is SASEGT. This chain joins TRBV6-1 and TRBJ2-3; D is uncertain. This clonotype was obtained from a man between 18 and 35 years old in good health. The sample taken for sequencing was naive CD4+ T cells sorted from blood. Subset indicated: CD45RA+ positively selected. The CDR3 is CASSDPGVDTQYF. CDR3 nucleotide sequence: TGTGCCAGCAGTGATCCTGGGGTGGATACGCAGTATTTT.